These 15 T cell receptor beta chains were sequenced from one sample in a study of T cell changes during pregnancy in multiple sclerosis. The assay was immunoSEQ multiplex PCR, and TCRdb's table has in-frame clones only and misses some. The sample carries about 92,000 clones, about 94% recorded once. Sequenced material: peripheral blood, taken in the third trimester of pregnancy. The receptors come from a female donor with multiple sclerosis, enrolled in a pregnancy study.

J is TRBJ2-3 and V is TRBV2; 8 bases map to TRBD2. The J segment lost 0 bases and the V segment lost 4 bases, leaving 9 bases of the junction unmatched. The CDR3 has 17 residues. Germline values: CDR1 SNHLY, CDR2 FYNNEI. The CDR3 loop is CASSVAGGFPSTDTQYF. The CDR3 DNA sequence: TGTGCCAGCAGTGTTGCGGGAGGATTCCCTAGCACAGATACGCAGTATTTT.

The rearrangement links TRBV6-5 to TRBJ2-2; D uncertain. From germline, CDR1 is MNHEY and CDR2 SVGAGI. This CDR3 has 14 residues. V gave up 2 bases and J gave up 4 bases, with 8 bases separating them. CDR3 nucleotide sequence: TGTGCCAGCAGTTACGATCCCAGCACCGGGGAGCTGTTTTTT. It translates to CASSYDPSTGELFF.

The chain recombines TRBV7-8 with TRBJ2-6; 9 bases map to TRBD2. This CDR3 has 18 amino acids. Per germline, CDR1 SGHVS and CDR2 FQNEAQ. The trim removed 3 bases at V and 1 base at J, leaving 7 bases unmatched. This CDR3 reads CASSFGLAIRSGANVLTF. Written as DNA, the CDR3 is TGTGCCAGCAGCTTTGGACTAGCGATTCGTTCTGGGGCCAACGTCCTGACTTTC.

The CDR3 DNA sequence: TGTGCCAGCAGCCCCCCGGGACTAGCGAATGAGCAGTTCTTC. It specifies CASSPPGLANEQFF. This chain joins TRBV9 and TRBJ2-1, with 10 positions matching TRBD2. Germline CDR1 reads SGDLS; CDR2 reads YYNGEE. This CDR3 is built from 14 residues. The junction had 5 bases not matched to a gene; V was cut back by 4 bases and J by 7 bases.

The chain is built from TRBV9 and TRBJ2-2; no reliable D call. V was cut by 0 bases and J by 0 bases, with 9 bases left in between. This CDR3 spans 16 amino acids. Looked up from germline, CDR1 is SGDLS and CDR2 is YYNGEE. CDR3 sequence reads: CASSVGFGANTGELFF. As DNA, the CDR3 is TGTGCCAGCAGCGTAGGTTTCGGAGCGAACACCGGGGAGCTGTTTTTT.

The chain carries TRBV27 and TRBJ2-1; D is perhaps TRBD1 (5 bases). Germline V gene lookup returns CDR1 MNHEY and CDR2 SMNVEV (reference sequence). This CDR3 contains 17 residues. Trimming left V 5 bases short and J 0 bases short, with 17 bases between. CDR3 nucleotide sequence: TGTGCCAGCAGTCCCTCCGACCGGACAAGCTCCTACAATGAGCAGTTCTTC. Translating it yields CASSPSDRTSSYNEQFF.

V usage is TRBV11-1 and J usage is TRBJ1-4, with 7 bases that match TRBD1. V lost 3 bases and J lost 4; bases outside the gene matches: 5. Germline CDR1 is SGHAT and CDR2 is FQDESV (reference sequence). This CDR3 has 15 amino acids. CDR3 residues: CASSLNRGRNEKLFF. The CDR3 DNA sequence: TGTGCCAGCAGCTTGAACAGGGGCCGTAATGAAAAACTGTTTTTT.

The chain couples TRBV4-3 to TRBJ1-2; 7 nucleotides match TRBD1. J gave up 4 bases and V 1 base, and 15 bases lay outside the gene matches. CDR3 size: 18 residues. Germline CDR1 LGHNA, CDR2 YSLEER. Here the CDR3 reads CASSQAPKGAGLFYGYTF. The CDR3 coding sequence is TGCGCCAGCAGCCAAGCCCCAAAGGGGGCAGGGCTGTTCTATGGCTACACCTTC.

This chain connects TRBV5-6 to TRBJ2-5; 7 bases align to TRBD2. This CDR3 is 17 amino acids long. Trimming at V came to 0 bases and at J to 3 bases, leaving 11 bases not matched to a gene. Looked up from germline, CDR1 is SGHDT and CDR2 is YYEEEE. The chain's CDR3 is CASSLGGRGLLKETQYF. The CDR3 DNA reads as TGTGCCAGCAGCTTGGGCGGACGGGGACTACTTAAAGAGACCCAGTACTTC. Using reference TRBV5-6 and TRBJ2-5 for the parts outside the CDR3, the full variable domain is DAGVTQSPTHLIKTRGQQVTLRCSPKSGHDTVSWYQQALGQGPQFIFQYYEEEERQRGNFPDRFSGHQFPNYSSELNVNALLLGDSALYLCASSLGGRGLLKETQYFGPGTRLLVL.

The CDR3 loop reads CARPGRDPVHEQYF. The CDR3 region has the DNA TGTGCCAGACCGGGCCGGGATCCTGTCCACGAGCAGTACTTC. The chain carries TRBV6-4 and TRBJ2-7; D perhaps matches TRBD2 (5 bases). Trimming left V 9 bases short and J 5 bases short, with 20 bases between. Germline values: CDR1 MRHNA, CDR2 SNTAGT. The CDR3 consists of 14 residues.

The chain employs TRBV2 and TRBJ2-7; D remains ambiguous. Germline-derived CDR1 and CDR2 are SNHLY and FYNNEI. The CDR3 sequence is 11 residues long. Trimming took 7 bases from V and 1 from J, leaving 5 bases between them. CDR3 coding DNA: TGTGCCAGCACGGTTTCCTACGAGCAGTACTTC. Translated: CASTVSYEQYF.

The sample holds one count of this clone. This sequence joins TRBV28 and TRBJ1-5; TRBD1 agrees at 11 bases. The germline gives CDR1 MDHEN, CDR2 SYDVKM. Losses at the gene ends were 6 bases for V and 6 bases for J; bases not matched to a gene: 7. This CDR3 region has 15 residues. The CDR3 sequence: CASRDRGRISQPQHF. CDR3 nucleotides: TGTGCCAGCAGGGACAGGGGGCGTATTAGTCAGCCCCAGCATTTT. Combining the CDR3 with reference TRBV28 and TRBJ1-5 gives the whole variable domain DVKVTQSSRYLVKRTGEKVFLECVQDMDHENMFWYRQDPGLGLRLIYFSYDVKMKEKGDIPEGYSVSREKKERFSLILESASTNQTSMYLCASRDRGRISQPQHFGDGTRLSIL.

The rearrangement uses TRBV19 and TRBJ2-7; 9 bases match TRBD1. The CDR3 is 15 residues long. The J segment lost 4 bases and the V segment lost 6 bases, leaving 10 bases of the junction unmatched. Germline CDR1 is LNHDA and CDR2 is SQIVND (reference sequence). CDR3 protein: CASSLSGTGLYEQYF. In nucleotides, the CDR3 is TGTGCCAGTAGCCTTTCCGGGACAGGGTTGTACGAGCAGTACTTC.

This clone showed up just a few times. V gene TRBV5-6 combines with J gene TRBJ1-5; perhaps TRBD1 as D (5 bases). The CDR3 totals 17 residues. Looked up from germline, CDR1 is SGHDT and CDR2 is YYEEEE. Trimming shortened V by 3 bases and J by 0 bases, and 16 bases separated the two germline ends. The chain's CDR3 is CASSSGVGSYSNQPQHF. The CDR3 DNA reads TGTGCCAGCAGCTCGGGGGTAGGCAGTTATAGCAATCAGCCCCAGCATTTT.

The chain carries TRBV5-4 and TRBJ2-7; 12 bases are a match to TRBD1. This CDR3 has 14 residues. CDR1 is SGHNT, CDR2 YYREEE, per germline (reference sequence). Trimming took 4 bases from V and 7 from J; bases not matched to a gene: 6. This CDR3 is CASSIGTGGREQYF. CDR3 bases: TGTGCCAGCAGCATTGGGACAGGGGGCCGGGAGCAGTACTTC.